The next 30 T cell receptor beta chains were all read from a single sample in a study of technical replicates of blood from several donors. This table comes from immunoSEQ multiplex PCR, and its TCRdb copy is limited to in-frame clones, with some not included. This sample has approximately 100,000 clones, with 96% found just once. The sequenced material came from T cells isolated from PBMCs. The receptors originated from a human donor in good health.

The chain employs TRBV14 and TRBJ1-4, with D perhaps TRBD1 (5 bases). The CDR3 has 16 residues. V was pared by 4 bases and J by 7 bases, with 19 bases between. Germline assignment: CDR1 SGHDN and CDR2 FVKESK. The CDR3 sequence is CASSRSARAAGEKLFF. DNA for the CDR3: TGTGCCAGCAGCCGATCAGCCAGGGCCGCCGGTGAAAAACTGTTTTTT.

The chain recombines TRBV2 with TRBJ1-1, with 7 positions matching TRBD1. V shed 6 bases, J shed 7 bases, and the junction held 2 bases outside the gene matches. Germline V gives CDR1 SNHLY, CDR2 FYNNEI. This CDR3 is 11 amino acids long. As DNA, the CDR3 is TGTGCCAGCAGGGGGGACAGTGAAGCTTTCTTT. This codes for CASRGDSEAFF.

V gene TRBV6-5 combines with J gene TRBJ2-5; 11 bases align to TRBD1. The J segment lost 9 bases and the V segment lost 5 bases, leaving 8 bases of the junction unmatched. Germline CDR1 reads MNHEY; CDR2 reads SVGAGI. The CDR3 is 14 amino acids. The CDR3 sequence: CASSPARDRGAQYF. CDR3 sequence (DNA): TGTGCCAGCAGTCCTGCCCGGGACAGGGGGGCCCAGTACTTC.

On this clone itself: Other nucleotide sequences in the sample specify the same CDR3. The J gene is TRBJ1-1, the V gene TRBV6-5; D gene unclear. The CDR3 runs to 15 residues. Germline CDR1 is MNHEY and CDR2 is SVGAGI. V was trimmed by 0 bases and J by 0 bases, leaving 8 bases between them. The CDR3 protein is CASSYSPGMNTEAFF. CDR3 DNA: TGTGCCAGCAGTTACTCGCCGGGGATGAACACTGAAGCTTTCTTT.

The chain employs TRBV29-1 and TRBJ1-2; TRBD1 is a possible D gene (5 bases). Trimming pared 1 base from V and 7 bases from J, leaving 10 bases between. The germline V gene has CDR1 SQVTM and CDR2 ANQGSEA. The CDR3 is 12 amino acids. CDR3 amino acids: CSVEVQGGGYTF. CDR3 coding DNA: TGCAGCGTTGAAGTTCAGGGAGGTGGCTACACCTTC.

V gene TRBV21-1 combines with J gene TRBJ2-7; the D call in the table, TRBD1, was not verified against the DNA. TRBV21-1 is labeled a pseudogene. The CDR3 spans 15 residues. The CDR3 here is CASRKRRTDTYEQYF. The CDR3 bases are TGTGCCAGCAGGAAGCGGAGGACAGATACCTACGAGCAGTACTTC.

A single count supports this clone. The V and J genes are TRBV7-2 and TRBJ1-2, with a possible D match to TRBD1 (6 bases). Per germline, CDR1 SGHTA and CDR2 FQGNSA. This CDR3 spans 13 amino acids. Trimming removed 7 bases from V and 0 bases from J, with 9 bases in between. This CDR3 reads CASKTGANYGYTF. CDR3 in DNA: TGTGCCAGCAAGACAGGAGCTAACTATGGCTACACCTTC.

This chain links TRBV19 with TRBJ2-1, with TRBD1 matching over 7 bases. J was trimmed by 0 bases and V by 3 bases; bases with no gene match: 2. This CDR3 is built from 15 residues. Germline assignment: CDR1 LNHDA and CDR2 SQIVND (reference sequence). The CDR3 coding sequence is TGTGCCAGTAGTATGTCAGGGGGCTCCTACAATGAGCAGTTCTTC. This encodes CASSMSGGSYNEQFF.

The rearrangement links TRBV27 to TRBJ2-7, with D possibly being TRBD2 (5 bases). Germline CDR1 MNHEY, CDR2 SMNVEV (reference sequence). CDR3 length: 14 amino acids. Trimming stripped 3 bases from V and 1 base from J, with 10 bases between. This CDR3 reads CASSFTGNSYEQYF. The CDR3 DNA reads TGTGCCAGCAGTTTCACGGGGAATTCCTACGAGCAGTACTTC.

The V and J genes are TRBV2 and TRBJ1-2, with a weak D call TRBD1 (6 bases). V was clipped by 6 bases and J by 2 bases, with 16 bases between them. CDR1 SNHLY and CDR2 FYNNEI come from the germline V gene. The CDR3 has 15 residues. DNA for the CDR3: TGTGCCAGCAGGAAGCCGGGACAAGAGAACTATGGCTACACCTTC. Its translation is CASRKPGQENYGYTF. Filled out from reference TRBV2 and TRBJ1-2, the complete variable domain reads EPEVTQTPSHQVTQMGQEVILRCVPISNHLYFYWYRQILGQKVEFLVSFYNNEISEKSEIFDDQFSVERPDGSNFTLKIRSTKLEDSAMYFCASRKPGQENYGYTFGSGTRLTVV.

The chain has TRBV6-1 and TRBJ1-2; perhaps TRBD1 as D (5 bases). The CDR3 extends over 14 amino acids. Trimming removed 3 bases from V and 3 bases from J, with 11 bases in between. Germline lookup yields CDR1 MNHNS and CDR2 SASEGT. The CDR3, as DNA: TGTGCCAGCAGTGATTTTGGGACTCACTATGGCTACACCTTC. This translates into CASSDFGTHYGYTF.

The chain carries TRBV4-2 and TRBJ2-7, with 14 bases matching TRBD2. CDR3 size: 20 residues. Germline CDR1 LGHNA, CDR2 YNFKEQ. V lost 0 bases, J lost 2 bases, and 12 bases stayed unmatched. CDR3 in DNA: TGTGCCAGCAGCCAAGAGGGGACTAGCGGGAGCCACTCGTCTCCCTACGAGCAGTACTTC. Translating gives CASSQEGTSGSHSSPYEQYF.

V and J are TRBV9 and TRBJ2-5, with 7 nucleotides matching TRBD2. Germline CDR1 SGDLS, CDR2 YYNGEE. V lost 0 bases to trimming and J lost 4 bases; unmatched junction nucleotides: 3. The CDR3 loop spans 14 amino acids. The CDR3: CASSVGSGGETQYF. The CDR3 nucleotides are TGTGCCAGCAGCGTAGGGTCGGGAGGAGAGACCCAGTACTTC.

V and J are TRBV10-1 and TRBJ2-1; 13 nucleotides align to TRBD2. CDR3 length equals 15 residues. The V gene's germline CDR1 is WNHNN and CDR2 SYGVQD (reference sequence). With V trimmed by 6 bases and J by 6 bases, 5 bases remained unmatched. CDR3 protein: CASRVGTSGTNEQFF. The CDR3 nucleotides are TGCGCCAGCAGGGTTGGGACTAGCGGGACCAATGAGCAGTTCTTC.

This clone was counted many times. The chain couples TRBV11-2 to TRBJ2-4, with 7 bases identical to TRBD2. The CDR3 runs to 16 residues. CDR1 SGHAT and CDR2 FQNNGV come from the germline V gene. Germline trimming cut 5 bases from V and 0 bases from J; bases unmatched to any gene: 7. CDR3 sequence: CASSPRDYTAKNIQYF. For the CDR3, the DNA is TGTGCCAGCAGCCCCCGGGACTATACAGCCAAAAACATTCAGTACTTC.

V usage is TRBV5-1 and J usage is TRBJ2-1, with 9 bases lining up with TRBD1. The V gene's germline CDR1 is SGHRS and CDR2 YFSETQ. V was pared by 4 bases and J by 6 bases, with 14 bases of the junction left unmatched. CDR3 size: 17 residues. DNA of the CDR3: TGCGCCAGCAGCCCCAGGACAGGGGCAATCACCCCCAATGAGCAGTTCTTC. As protein: CASSPRTGAITPNEQFF.

The chain recombines TRBV20-1 with TRBJ2-3, with no clear D. Germline-derived CDR1 and CDR2 are DFQATT and SNEGSKA (reference sequence). With 5 bases removed from V and 3 bases from J, the gap between germline ends came to 6 bases. This CDR3 region has 11 residues. DNA for the CDR3: TGCAGTGCTTGGCTTACAGATACGCAGTATTTT. This translates into CSAWLTDTQYF.

The rearrangement uses TRBV5-4 and TRBJ1-6, with 7 bases matching TRBD1. The V segment lost 4 bases and the J segment 8 bases; nucleotides outside the gene matches: 6. CDR3 size: 14 residues. Germline V gives CDR1 SGHNT, CDR2 YYREEE (reference sequence). The DNA of the CDR3 is TGTGCCAGCAGCCTCGGGACAGAGGATTCACCCCTCCACTTT. Translation: CASSLGTEDSPLHF.

The V call is TRBV5-6, the J call TRBJ2-5, with 10 nucleotides matching TRBD1. V lost 6 bases, J lost 5 bases, and 10 bases stayed unmatched. Germline V gene data show CDR1 as SGHDT and CDR2 as YYEEEE. This CDR3 region has 15 residues. DNA of the CDR3: TGTGCCAGCACACCGGGACAGGGGACGATTGAGACCCAGTACTTC. Translating it yields CASTPGQGTIETQYF. Full variable domain (rest looked up from reference TRBV5-6 and TRBJ2-5): DAGVTQSPTHLIKTRGQQVTLRCSPKSGHDTVSWYQQALGQGPQFIFQYYEEEERQRGNFPDRFSGHQFPNYSSELNVNALLLGDSALYLCASTPGQGTIETQYFGPGTRLLVL.

J is TRBJ2-7 and V is TRBV19; TRBD1 agrees at 7 bases. Germline CDR1 and CDR2: LNHDA and SQIVND (reference sequence). The junction had 10 bases not matched to a gene; V was cut back by 0 bases and J by 2 bases. This CDR3 has 17 residues. CDR3 region: CASSIDLPGQATYEQYF. The CDR3 coding sequence is TGTGCCAGTAGTATAGATTTGCCAGGACAGGCTACCTACGAGCAGTACTTC.

In its sample, this clone was seen a few times. V usage is TRBV4-1 and J usage is TRBJ1-4, with 7 bases aligning to TRBD1. V trimming: 2 bases; J trimming: 5 bases; junction bases outside the gene matches: 5. Looked up from germline, CDR1 is MGHRA and CDR2 is YSYEKL. The CDR3 totals 15 residues. In DNA form, the CDR3 reads TGCGCCAGCAGCCAACGGGTCAGGGGGAATGAAAAACTGTTTTTT. Amino acid sequence: CASSQRVRGNEKLFF.

The chain combines TRBV6-6 with TRBJ2-1; TRBD1 aligns across 11 bases. Germline CDR1 and CDR2: MNHNY and SVGAGI (reference sequence). The CDR3 totals 14 residues. The ends lost 0 bases at V and 9 bases at J; junction bases unmatched: 1. The CDR3 DNA is TGTGCCAGCAGTTACTCAGGACAGGGGGCTGAGCAGTTCTTC. It translates to CASSYSGQGAEQFF.

The chain links TRBV21-1 to TRBJ2-3; the table calls TRBD2, which could not be checked here. TRBV21-1 is recorded as a pseudogene. The CDR3 consists of 18 residues. The CDR3 coding sequence is TGTGCCAGCAGCAATCTCCGCGGACTAGCGGGGGTCACAGATACGCAGTATTTT. Its translation is CASSNLRGLAGVTDTQYF.

The rearrangement joins TRBV5-1 to TRBJ1-1; weak D call: TRBD1 (6 bases). Germline loops: CDR1 SGHRS, CDR2 YFSETQ. This CDR3 contains 15 residues. V lost 0 bases and J lost 1, with 10 bases in between. The CDR3 protein is CASSLVGAGNTEAFF. CDR3 nucleotide sequence: TGCGCCAGCAGCTTGGTGGGGGCGGGGAACACTGAAGCTTTCTTT.

Only one count was recorded for this clone. The chain uses TRBV6-5 and TRBJ2-7; a weak D match, TRBD1 (6 bases). Per the germline V gene, CDR1 is MNHEY and CDR2 is SVGAGI. CDR3 size: 13 residues. V lost 7 bases and J 3 bases, leaving 13 bases between the germline ends. CDR3 bases: TGTGCCAGCACCGGATTAGGGGGCTACGAGCAGTACTTC. Protein sequence: CASTGLGGYEQYF.

The chain uses TRBV28 and TRBJ2-7; D unresolved. V dropped 10 bases and J dropped 4 bases, with 17 bases sitting between them. The CDR3 totals 13 residues. From germline, CDR1 is MDHEN and CDR2 SYDVKM. Written as DNA, the CDR3 is TGTGCCACCGTAAGACCGTACAGTTACGAGCAGTACTTC. This translates into CATVRPYSYEQYF.

This clone has just one count. The rearrangement joins TRBV2 to TRBJ1-6; 8 bases fit TRBD1. The CDR3 runs to 19 residues. The V gene end was trimmed by 1 base and the J gene end by 8 bases; junction bases not matched to a gene: 16. Germline-derived CDR1 and CDR2 are SNHLY and FYNNEI. This CDR3 reads CASSEVVTGELGSDSPLHF. CDR3 DNA: TGTGCCAGCAGTGAAGTCGTGACAGGGGAACTGGGGTCGGATTCACCCCTCCACTTT.

The CDR3 region has the DNA TGCGCCAGCAGCCTCGAGGGGGACAGAATGAACACTGAAGCTTTCTTT. Translation: CASSLEGDRMNTEAFF. The rearrangement links TRBV5-1 to TRBJ1-1, with 7 bases fitting TRBD1. This CDR3 is 16 amino acids long. Germline lookup yields CDR1 SGHRS and CDR2 YFSETQ. Losses at the gene ends were 4 bases for V and 0 bases for J; bases not matched to a gene: 9. Using reference TRBV5-1 and TRBJ1-1 for the parts outside the CDR3, the full variable domain is KAGVTQTPRYLIKTRGQQVTLSCSPISGHRSVSWYQQTPGQGLQFLFEYFSETQRNKGNFPGRFSGRQFSNSRSEMNVSTLELGDSALYLCASSLEGDRMNTEAFFGQGTRLTVV.

This clone has only one observation. This chain uses TRBV6-5 with TRBJ1-4, with 10 bases fitting TRBD1. Germline trimming cut 6 bases from V and 8 bases from J; bases unmatched to any gene: 9. The CDR3 has 15 residues. Germline CDR1 and CDR2: MNHEY and SVGAGI. Written as DNA, the CDR3 is TGTGCCAGCAGGATTGGGACAGGGGATCACGAAAAACTGTTTTTT. Protein sequence: CASRIGTGDHEKLFF.

This clone occurred once. The chain employs TRBV18 and TRBJ2-5, with 8 positions matching TRBD2. CDR3 length: 18 residues. Germline CDR1 and CDR2: KGHSH and LQKENI. V was clipped by 3 bases and J by 4 bases; unmatched bases: 16. The CDR3 nucleotides are TGTGCCAGCTCACCGTTATCGGGAGGGAGGGCTCTTGGAGAGACCCAGTACTTC. Encoded protein: CASSPLSGGRALGETQYF. The full variable domain, in which reference TRBV18 and TRBJ2-5 provide the parts outside the CDR3, is NAGVMQNPRHLVRRRGQEARLRCSPMKGHSHVYWYRQLPEEGLKFMVYLQKENIIDESGMPKERFSAEFPKEGPSILRIQQVVRGDSAAYFCASSPLSGGRALGETQYFGPGTRLLVL.